This T cell receptor beta chain was profiled in a study of shared T cell receptors in the human thymus. There are 14 residues in the CDR3. Germline CDR1 MDHEN, CDR2 SYDVKM. V gave up 4 bases and J gave up 9 bases; unmatched junction bases: 3. The table came from immunoSEQ multiplex PCR; TCRdb's copy has only in-frame clones and leaves some out. The data show 500,000 to 550,000 clones, about four fifths seen once. This same sample was also part of a study on human thymus T cells. That work adds: Donation was from healthy Finnish infants who were having corrective surgery that addressed congenital heart defects. In thymic and blood repertoires alike, V and J usage looked biased. A high degree of thymic repertoire overlap among unrelated individuals was reported in related research.

The TCR originated in a boy in the first two years of life with a congenital heart defect. The rearrangement uses TRBV28 and TRBJ1-6; 10 nucleotides match TRBD1. The sequenced material came from thymocytes. The DNA for the CDR3 is TGTGCCAGCAGTTGGGGGGACAGGGGTTCACCCCTCCACTTT. It encodes CASSWGDRGSPLHF.